A single T cell receptor (beta chain) is shown here with its context. The data are from a study of siplizumab effects on memory and regulatory T cells. Sequencing used immunoSEQ multiplex PCR; TCRdb keeps in-frame clones, though not all of them. The profile shows approximately 94,000 clones, roughly 95% of them singletons. The length of the CDR3 is 18 residues. CDR1 LGHNA and CDR2 YNFKEQ come from the germline V gene. With 0 bases clipped from V and 3 bases from J, the junction kept 7 bases outside the gene matches. The clonotype was recovered from a human donor in good health. Specimen: naive CD4+ T cells sorted from blood. The chain employs TRBV4-2 and TRBJ2-2, with 10 positions matching TRBD2. The CDR3 DNA follows: TGTGCCAGCAGCCAAGAGGGAGCGGGGGGGCGCGACACCGGGGAGCTGTTTTTT. Translated: CASSQEGAGGRDTGELFF.